The entry below describes one T cell receptor (beta chain). The data are from a study of cytomegalovirus exposure and HLA in healthy donors. Using immunoSEQ multiplex PCR, the repertoire was profiled, and TCRdb retains in-frame clones only, with some absent. The sample holds 210,000 or so clones, about 91% seen once. CDR3 length equals 15 residues. CDR1 is MGHRA and CDR2 is YSYEKL in the germline V gene. V gave up 1 base and J gave up 0 bases, with 10 bases separating them. Material: PBMCs. This receptor was obtained from a woman aged 18-29 years in good health and CMV-seronegative. The chain recombines TRBV4-1 with TRBJ2-7; tentative D call: TRBD2 (5 bases). The CDR3 nucleotides are TGCGCCAGCAGCCAAGCTAGACTAAGCTCCTACGAGCAGTACTTC. Translation: CASSQARLSSYEQYF.